This T cell receptor (beta chain) was recorded in a study of spatial heterogeneity in lung cancer. Across the study: Averaged across combinations, each unique TCR and UMI pairing appeared more than ten times in raw reads, which were uncorrected. Regarding the study as a whole: Ubiquitous and regional nonsynonymous mutations were tracked by counts of ubiquitous and regional expanded TCRs, respectively. It was found that expanded intratumoral alpha and beta TCR counts tracked tumor mutation counts.

Germline V gives CDR1 MDHEN, CDR2 SYDVKM. The J segment lost 7 bases and the V segment lost 5 bases, leaving 2 bases of the junction unmatched. The CDR3 spans 12 residues. Time point meaning: sample taken at primary tumor resection. Without sorting, whole RNA was sequenced from tumor, nontumor lung or frozen PBMC. As concerns this clonotype: Its antigen is as yet unknown.

Single TCR cDNA molecules each had their own unique molecular identifier. TCRdb redid the calling of the 5' RACE reads with MiXCR, one entry per CDR3 protein. Of 9,000 to 13,000 distinct CDR3 sequences in the sample, under 8.5% are singletons; the top ten hold roughly 19%. This receptor was obtained from a male donor with early-stage non-small cell lung cancer. The genes are TRBV28 and TRBJ1-5; 7 nucleotides line up with TRBD1. This material consisted of lung tumor tissue, taken at surgery. The CDR3 protein is CASSGTVQPQHF. The CDR3 nucleotides read TGTGCCAGCAGTGGGACAGTGCAGCCCCAGCATTTT.